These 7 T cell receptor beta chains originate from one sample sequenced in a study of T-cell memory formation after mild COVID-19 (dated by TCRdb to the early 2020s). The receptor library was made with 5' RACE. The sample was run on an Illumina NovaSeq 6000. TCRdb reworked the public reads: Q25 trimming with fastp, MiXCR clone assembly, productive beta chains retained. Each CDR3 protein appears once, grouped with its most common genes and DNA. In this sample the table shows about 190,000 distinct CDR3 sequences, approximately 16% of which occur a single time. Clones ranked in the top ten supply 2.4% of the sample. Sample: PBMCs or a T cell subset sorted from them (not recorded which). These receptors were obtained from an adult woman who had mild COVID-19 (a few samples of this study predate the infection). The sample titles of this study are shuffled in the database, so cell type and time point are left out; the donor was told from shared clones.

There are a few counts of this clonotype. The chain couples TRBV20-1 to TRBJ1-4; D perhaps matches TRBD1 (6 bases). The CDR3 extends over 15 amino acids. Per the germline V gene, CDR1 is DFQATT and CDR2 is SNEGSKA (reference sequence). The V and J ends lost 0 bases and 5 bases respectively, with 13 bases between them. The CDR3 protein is CSARDRGGLNEKLFF. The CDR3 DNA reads TGCAGTGCTAGAGACCGGGGGGGCCTGAATGAAAAACTGTTTTTT.

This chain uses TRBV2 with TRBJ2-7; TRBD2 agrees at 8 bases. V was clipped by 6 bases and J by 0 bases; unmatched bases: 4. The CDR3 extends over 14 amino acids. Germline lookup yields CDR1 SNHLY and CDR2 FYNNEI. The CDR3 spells CASSGTRSSYEQYF. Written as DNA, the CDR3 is TGTGCCAGCAGCGGGACTAGAAGCTCCTACGAGCAGTACTTC.

CDR3 in amino acids: CASSPGQGKTDTQYF. As DNA, the CDR3 is TGTGCCAGCAGCCCGGGACAGGGGAAGACAGATACGCAGTATTTT. This chain connects TRBV13 to TRBJ2-3, with 10 nucleotides matching TRBD1. V was pared by 5 bases and J by 3 bases, with 5 bases of the junction left unmatched. The CDR3 is 15 residues long. CDR1 and CDR2 (germline): PRHDT, FYEKMQ (reference sequence).

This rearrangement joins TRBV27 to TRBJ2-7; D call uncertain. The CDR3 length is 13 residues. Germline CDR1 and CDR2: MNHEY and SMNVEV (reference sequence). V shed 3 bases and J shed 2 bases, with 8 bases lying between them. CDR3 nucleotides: TGTGCCAGCAGTTTCCGGGTTGCCTACGAGCAGTACTTC. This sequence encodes CASSFRVAYEQYF.

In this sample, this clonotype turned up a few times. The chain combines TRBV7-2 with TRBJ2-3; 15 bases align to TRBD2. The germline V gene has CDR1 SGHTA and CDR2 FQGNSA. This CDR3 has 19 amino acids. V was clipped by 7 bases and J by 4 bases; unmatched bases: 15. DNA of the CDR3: TGTGCCAGCACCGAACCGGGACTAGCGGGAGGTCTGCGCGCAGATACGCAGTATTTT. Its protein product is CASTEPGLAGGLRADTQYF.

The chain's CDR3 is CSAGEAPKETQYF. CDR3 DNA: TGCAGTGCCGGAGAGGCCCCTAAAGAGACCCAGTACTTC. The chain couples TRBV20-1 to TRBJ2-5; D remains ambiguous. Germline loops: CDR1 DFQATT, CDR2 SNEGSKA (reference sequence). The V and J ends lost 6 bases and 3 bases respectively, with 14 bases between them. The CDR3 spans 13 residues.

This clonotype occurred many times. In DNA, the CDR3 is TGTGCCAGCTCACCACCAAACTACGGGTTTCATGAGCAGTTCTTC. Its protein product is CASSPPNYGFHEQFF. This chain uses TRBV18 with TRBJ2-1; D not resolved. Germline CDR1 and CDR2: KGHSH and LQKENI. The V and J ends lost 0 bases and 8 bases respectively, with 14 bases between them. The CDR3 is 15 residues long.